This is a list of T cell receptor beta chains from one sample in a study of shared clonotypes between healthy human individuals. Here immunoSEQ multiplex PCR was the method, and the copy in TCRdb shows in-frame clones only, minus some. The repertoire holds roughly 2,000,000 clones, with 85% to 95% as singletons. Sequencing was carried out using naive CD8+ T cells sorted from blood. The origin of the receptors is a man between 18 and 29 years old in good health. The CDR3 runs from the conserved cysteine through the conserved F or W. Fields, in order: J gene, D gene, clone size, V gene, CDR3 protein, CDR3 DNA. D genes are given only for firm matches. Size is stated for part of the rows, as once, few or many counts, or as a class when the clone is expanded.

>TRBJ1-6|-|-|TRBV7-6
CASSQYYREADSPLHF
TGTGCCAGCAGCCAATACTACAGGGAGGCGGATTCACCCCTCCACTTT
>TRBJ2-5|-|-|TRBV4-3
CASSRIMEGRETQYF
TGCGCCAGCAGCCGAATAATGGAGGGCAGAGAGACCCAGTACTTC
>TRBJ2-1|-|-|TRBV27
CASSFQAKTGEQFF
TGTGCCAGCAGTTTTCAGGCGAAAACGGGTGAGCAGTTCTTC
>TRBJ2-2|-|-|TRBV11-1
CASSFFPGAPGELFF
TGTGCCAGCAGCTTCTTCCCAGGGGCGCCCGGGGAGCTGTTTTTT
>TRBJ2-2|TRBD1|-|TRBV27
CASTPLQGASTGELFF
TGTGCCAGCACCCCTTTACAGGGGGCTAGCACCGGGGAGCTGTTTTTT
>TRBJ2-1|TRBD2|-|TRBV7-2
CASSGLAGYNEQFF
TGTGCCAGCAGCGGACTAGCGGGGTACAATGAGCAGTTCTTC
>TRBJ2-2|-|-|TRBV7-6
CASSTPVGSGTGELFF
TGTGCCAGCAGCACCCCGGTGGGGTCAGGCACCGGGGAGCTGTTTTTT
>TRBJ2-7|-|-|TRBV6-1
CASSDTGERTYEQYF
TGTGCCAGCAGTGATACGGGGGAACGAACCTACGAGCAGTACTTC
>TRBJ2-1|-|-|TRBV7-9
CASSQNSNEQFF
TGTGCCAGCAGCCAGAATAGCAATGAGCAGTTCTTC
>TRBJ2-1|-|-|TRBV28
CASSFGFEGNEQFF
TGTGCCAGCAGTTTTGGATTTGAGGGCAATGAGCAGTTCTTC
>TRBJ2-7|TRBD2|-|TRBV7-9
CASSPRTSGAYEQYF
TGTGCCAGCAGCCCGAGGACTAGCGGCGCCTACGAGCAGTACTTC
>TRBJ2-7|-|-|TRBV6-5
CATLDKAYEQYF
TGTGCCACCTTAGACAAGGCCTACGAGCAGTACTTC
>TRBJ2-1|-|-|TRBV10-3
CAISESGRAAYNEQFF
TGTGCCATCAGTGAATCGGGACGTGCTGCCTACAATGAGCAGTTCTTC
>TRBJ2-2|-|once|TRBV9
CASSVAGGGRELFF
TGTGCCAGCAGCGTAGCTGGCGGCGGTAGGGAGCTGTTTTTT
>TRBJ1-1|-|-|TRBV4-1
CASSLHMMNTEAFF
TGCGCCAGCAGCCTCCACATGATGAACACTGAAGCTTTCTTT
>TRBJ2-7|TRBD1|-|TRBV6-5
CASSYGQGALYEQYF
TGTGCCAGCAGTTACGGACAGGGGGCTCTATACGAGCAGTACTTC
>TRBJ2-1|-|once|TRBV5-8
CASSLGAVGNEQFF
TGTGCCAGCAGCCTGGGCGCGGTAGGGAATGAGCAGTTCTTC
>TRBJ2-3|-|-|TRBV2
CASSELGHGSTDTQYF
TGTGCCAGCAGTGAACTGGGGCATGGCAGCACAGATACGCAGTATTTT
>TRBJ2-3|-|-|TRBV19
CASNPWGSSTDTQYF
TGTGCCAGTAATCCCTGGGGGTCCAGCACAGATACGCAGTATTTT
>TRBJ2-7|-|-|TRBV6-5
CASSYGPAYEQYF
TGTGCCAGCAGTTACGGGCCAGCCTACGAGCAGTACTTC
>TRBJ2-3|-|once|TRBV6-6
CASSYRTGTDTQYF
TGTGCCAGCAGTTATAGGACAGGCACAGATACGCAGTATTTT
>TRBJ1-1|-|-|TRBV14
CASSQGAPSRQKDNTEAFF
TGTGCCAGCAGCCAAGGCGCGCCCAGCAGACAGAAAGACAACACTGAAGCTTTCTTT
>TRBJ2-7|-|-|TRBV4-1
CASSQVKGSSYEQYF
TGCGCCAGCAGCCAAGTTAAGGGCAGCTCCTACGAGCAGTACTTC
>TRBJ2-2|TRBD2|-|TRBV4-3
CASSQDWGQREGNTGELFF
TGCGCCAGCAGCCAAGATTGGGGTCAACGGGAGGGGAACACCGGGGAGCTGTTTTTT
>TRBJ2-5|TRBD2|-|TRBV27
CASSLVLAGGVQETQYF
TGTGCCAGCAGTTTAGTACTAGCGGGGGGGGTACAAGAGACCCAGTACTTC
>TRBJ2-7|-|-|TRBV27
CASSLLGSRGEQYF
TGTGCCAGCAGTTTATTGGGTAGTCGGGGGGAGCAGTACTTC
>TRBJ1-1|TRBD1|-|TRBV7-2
CASSSFPRDSEAFF
TGTGCCAGCAGCTCATTCCCCCGGGACAGTGAAGCTTTCTTT
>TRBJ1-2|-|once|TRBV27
CASSLSTSHGYTF
TGTGCCAGCAGTTTATCGACTTCTCATGGCTACACCTTC
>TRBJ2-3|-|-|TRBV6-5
CASSYAGWDTQYF
TGTGCCAGCAGTTACGCTGGTTGGGATACGCAGTATTTT
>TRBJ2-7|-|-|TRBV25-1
CASSEYDEQYF
TGTGCCAGCAGTGAATACGACGAGCAGTACTTC
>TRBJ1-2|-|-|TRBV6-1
CASSDPWGSYGYTF
TGTGCCAGCAGTGACCCCTGGGGGAGCTATGGCTACACCTTC
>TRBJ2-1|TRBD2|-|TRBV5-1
CASSLGGRENEQFF
TGCGCCAGCAGCCTAGGAGGGCGGGAGAATGAGCAGTTCTTC
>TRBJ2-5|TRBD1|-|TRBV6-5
CASSPGQEYQETQYF
TGTGCCAGCAGCCCGGGACAGGAGTACCAAGAGACCCAGTACTTC
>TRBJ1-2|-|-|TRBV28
CASSFTRVNGYTF
TGTGCCAGCAGTTTTACCAGGGTCAATGGCTACACCTTC
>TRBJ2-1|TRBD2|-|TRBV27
CASSLGGLAGREQFF
TGTGCCAGCAGTTTAGGTGGACTAGCTGGGCGGGAGCAGTTCTTC
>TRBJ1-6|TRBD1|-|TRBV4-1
CASSQGAGTGDSPLHF
TGCGCCAGCAGCCAAGGGGCTGGGACAGGGGATTCACCCCTCCACTTT
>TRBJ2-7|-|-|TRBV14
CASSQEPGGVYEQYF
TGTGCCAGCAGCCAAGAACCAGGGGGGGTCTACGAGCAGTACTTC
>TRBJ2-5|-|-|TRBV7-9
CASSTMGETQYF
TGTGCCAGCAGCACAATGGGCGAGACCCAGTACTTC
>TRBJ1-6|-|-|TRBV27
CASSLRGESSYNSPLHF
TGTGCCAGCAGTTTACGGGGGGAGAGCTCCTATAATTCACCCCTCCACTTT
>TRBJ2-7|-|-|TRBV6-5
CASSGTSDEQYF
TGTGCCAGCAGCGGAACTAGTGACGAGCAGTACTTC
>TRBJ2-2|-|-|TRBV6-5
CASSYSMGEVTGELFF
TGTGCCAGCAGTTACTCGATGGGGGAAGTCACCGGGGAGCTGTTTTTT
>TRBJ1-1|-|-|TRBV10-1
CASSESNGDLNTEAFF
TGCGCCAGCAGTGAGTCGAATGGGGATCTGAACACTGAAGCTTTCTTT
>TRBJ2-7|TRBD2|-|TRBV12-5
CASGLGRGDEQYF
TGTGCTAGTGGTTTGGGGCGGGGGGACGAGCAGTACTTC
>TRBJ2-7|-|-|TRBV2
CASTETGYEQYF
TGTGCCAGCACCGAGACAGGCTACGAGCAGTACTTC
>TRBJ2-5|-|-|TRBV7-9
CASSFDRVQETQYF
TGTGCCAGCAGCTTCGACAGAGTCCAAGAGACCCAGTACTTC
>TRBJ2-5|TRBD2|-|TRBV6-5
CASSYSRGGETQYF
TGTGCCAGCAGTTACTCCCGGGGAGGGGAGACCCAGTACTTC
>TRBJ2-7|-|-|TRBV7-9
CASSLGEYEQYF
TGTGCCAGCAGCTTAGGGGAATACGAGCAGTACTTC
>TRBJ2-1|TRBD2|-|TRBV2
CAIVPTSGPYNEQFF
TGTGCCATCGTACCGACTAGCGGTCCCTACAATGAGCAGTTCTTC
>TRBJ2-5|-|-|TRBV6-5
CASSSEETQYF
TGTGCCAGCAGTTCCGAAGAGACCCAGTACTTC
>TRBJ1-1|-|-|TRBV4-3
CASSQEGVTEAFF
TGCGCCAGCAGCCAAGAGGGGGTCACTGAAGCTTTCTTT
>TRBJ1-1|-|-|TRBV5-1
CASSFEVMNTEAFF
TGCGCCAGCAGCTTTGAGGTCATGAACACTGAAGCTTTCTTT
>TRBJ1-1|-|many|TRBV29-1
CSVAGTTEAFF
TGCAGCGTTGCAGGGACCACTGAAGCTTTCTTT
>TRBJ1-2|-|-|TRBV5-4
CASSFSTERGPIYGYTF
TGTGCCAGCAGCTTTAGTACGGAACGAGGGCCGATATATGGCTACACCTTC
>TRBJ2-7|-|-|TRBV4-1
CASSQVLGPVYEQYF
TGCGCCAGCAGCCAAGTCTTAGGGCCAGTATACGAGCAGTACTTC
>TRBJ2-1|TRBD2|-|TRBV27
CASKLAGGRVEQFF
TGTGCCAGCAAGCTAGCGGGGGGGCGGGTTGAGCAGTTCTTC
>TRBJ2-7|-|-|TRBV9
CASSVEDSAYEQYF
TGTGCCAGCAGCGTAGAGGACTCCGCCTACGAGCAGTACTTC
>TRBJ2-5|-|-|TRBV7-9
CASSLGLVGETQYF
TGTGCCAGCAGCTTAGGACTAGTCGGCGAGACCCAGTACTTC
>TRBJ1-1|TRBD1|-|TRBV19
CASSIDWTGNTEAFF
TGTGCCAGTAGTATAGACTGGACAGGGAACACTGAAGCTTTCTTT
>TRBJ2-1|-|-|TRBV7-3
CASSRVGDEQFF
TGTGCCAGCAGCCGCGTAGGGGATGAGCAGTTCTTC
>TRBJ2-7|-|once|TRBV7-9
CASSFGDSYEQYF
TGTGCCAGCAGCTTCGGGGATTCCTACGAGCAGTACTTC